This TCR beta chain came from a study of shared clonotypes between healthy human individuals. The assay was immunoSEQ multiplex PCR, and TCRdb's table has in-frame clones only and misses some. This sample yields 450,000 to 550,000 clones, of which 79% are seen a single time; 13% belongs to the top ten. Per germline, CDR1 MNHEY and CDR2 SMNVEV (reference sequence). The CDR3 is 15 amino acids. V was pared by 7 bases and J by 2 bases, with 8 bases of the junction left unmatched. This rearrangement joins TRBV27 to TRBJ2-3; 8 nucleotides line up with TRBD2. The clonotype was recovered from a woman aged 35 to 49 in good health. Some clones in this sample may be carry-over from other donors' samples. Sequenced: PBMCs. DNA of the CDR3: TGTGCCAGCACCAGCGGGGGAAGGTCCACAGATACGCAGTATTTT. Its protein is CASTSGGRSTDTQYF.